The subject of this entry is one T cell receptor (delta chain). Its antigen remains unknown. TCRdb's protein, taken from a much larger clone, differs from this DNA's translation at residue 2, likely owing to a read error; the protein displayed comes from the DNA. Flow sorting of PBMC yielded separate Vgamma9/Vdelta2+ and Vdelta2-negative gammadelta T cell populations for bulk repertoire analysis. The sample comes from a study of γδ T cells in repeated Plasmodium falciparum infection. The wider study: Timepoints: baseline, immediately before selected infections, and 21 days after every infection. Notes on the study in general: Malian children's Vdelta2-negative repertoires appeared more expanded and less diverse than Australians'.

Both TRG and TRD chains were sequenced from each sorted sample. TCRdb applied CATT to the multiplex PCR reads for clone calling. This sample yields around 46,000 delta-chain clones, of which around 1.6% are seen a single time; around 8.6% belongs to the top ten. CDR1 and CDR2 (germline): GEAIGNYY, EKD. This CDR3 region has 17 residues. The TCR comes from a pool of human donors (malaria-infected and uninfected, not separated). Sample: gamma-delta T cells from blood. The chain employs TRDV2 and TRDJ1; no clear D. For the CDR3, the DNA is TGTTCCTGTGACACCGTGGGACAGCCAGACCACACCGATAAACTCATCTTT. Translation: CSCDTVGQPDHTDKLIF.